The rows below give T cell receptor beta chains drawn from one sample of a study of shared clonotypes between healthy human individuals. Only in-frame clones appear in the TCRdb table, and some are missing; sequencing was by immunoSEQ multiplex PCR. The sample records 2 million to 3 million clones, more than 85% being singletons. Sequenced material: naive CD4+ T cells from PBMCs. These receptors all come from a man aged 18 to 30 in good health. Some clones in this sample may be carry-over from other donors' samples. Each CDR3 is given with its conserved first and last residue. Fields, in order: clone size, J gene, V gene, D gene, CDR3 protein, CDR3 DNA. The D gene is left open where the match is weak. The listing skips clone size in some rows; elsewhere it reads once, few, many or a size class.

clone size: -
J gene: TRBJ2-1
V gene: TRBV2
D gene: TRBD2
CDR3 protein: CASRYGRADNEQFF
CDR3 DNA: TGTGCCAGCAGATACGGGAGGGCCGACAATGAGCAGTTCTTC

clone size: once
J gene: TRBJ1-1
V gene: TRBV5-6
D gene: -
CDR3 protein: CASRNRDAYLAEAFF
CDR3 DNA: TGTGCCAGCAGAAACCGGGACGCTTACTTGGCTGAAGCTTTCTTT

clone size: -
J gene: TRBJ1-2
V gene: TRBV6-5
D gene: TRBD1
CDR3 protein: CASRGTGGADGYTF
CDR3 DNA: TGTGCCAGCAGAGGGACAGGGGGCGCGGATGGCTACACCTTC

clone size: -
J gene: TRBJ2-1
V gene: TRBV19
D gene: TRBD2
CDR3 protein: CASSRGLAGVNEQFF
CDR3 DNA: TGTGCCAGTAGTAGGGGACTAGCGGGAGTGAATGAGCAGTTCTTC

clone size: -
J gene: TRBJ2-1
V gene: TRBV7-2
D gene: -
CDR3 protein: CASSLDRIQFF
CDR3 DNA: TGTGCCAGCAGCTTAGACCGGATCCAGTTCTTC

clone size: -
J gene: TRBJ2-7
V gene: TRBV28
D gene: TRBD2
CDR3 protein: CASSSLGSGGPYEQYF
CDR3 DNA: TGTGCCAGCAGTTCCCTGGGATCGGGAGGGCCTTACGAGCAGTACTTC

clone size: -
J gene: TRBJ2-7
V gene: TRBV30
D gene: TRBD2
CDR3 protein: CAWSTLADLYYEQYF
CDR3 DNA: TGTGCCTGGAGTACCCTAGCGGACTTATACTACGAGCAGTACTTC

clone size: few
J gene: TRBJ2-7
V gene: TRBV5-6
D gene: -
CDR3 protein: CASREQGGISYEQYF
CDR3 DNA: TGTGCCAGCAGGGAACAGGGGGGGATCTCCTACGAGCAGTACTTC

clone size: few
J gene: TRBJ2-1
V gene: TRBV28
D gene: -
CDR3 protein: CASSRLGDEQFF
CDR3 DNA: TGTGCCAGCAGTCGACTAGGGGATGAGCAGTTCTTC

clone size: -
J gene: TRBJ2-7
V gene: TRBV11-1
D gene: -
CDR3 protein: CASSFRGSSYEQYF
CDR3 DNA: TGTGCCAGCAGCTTCAGGGGATCGTCCTACGAGCAGTACTTC

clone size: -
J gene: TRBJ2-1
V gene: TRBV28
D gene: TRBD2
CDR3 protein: CASSTMGAGGGDEQFF
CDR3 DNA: TGTGCCAGCAGTACGATGGGAGCGGGAGGGGGCGATGAGCAGTTCTTC

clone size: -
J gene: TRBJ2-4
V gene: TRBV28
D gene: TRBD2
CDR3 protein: CASSRGVAKNIQYF
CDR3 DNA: TGTGCCAGCAGTCGGGGGGTAGCCAAAAACATTCAGTACTTC

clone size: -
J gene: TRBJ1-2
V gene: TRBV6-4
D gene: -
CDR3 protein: CASSPTGNYGYTF
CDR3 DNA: TGTGCCAGCAGTCCTACAGGAAACTATGGCTACACCTTC

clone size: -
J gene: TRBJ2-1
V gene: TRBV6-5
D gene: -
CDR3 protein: CASSTDGSSYNEQFF
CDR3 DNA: TGTGCCAGCTCCACCGACGGGAGCTCCTACAATGAGCAGTTCTTC

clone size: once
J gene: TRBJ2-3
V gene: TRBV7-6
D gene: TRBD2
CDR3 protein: CASSRLAGGLTDTQYF
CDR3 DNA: TGTGCCAGCAGCAGACTAGCGGGAGGACTCACAGATACGCAGTATTTT

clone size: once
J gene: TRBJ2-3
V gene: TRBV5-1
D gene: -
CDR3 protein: CASSDPGAGTDTQYF
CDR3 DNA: TGCGCCAGCAGTGATCCAGGGGCGGGCACAGATACGCAGTATTTT

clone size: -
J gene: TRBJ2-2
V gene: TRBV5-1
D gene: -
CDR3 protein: CASSPSGGTGELFF
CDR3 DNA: TGCGCCAGCAGCCCCTCAGGAGGCACCGGGGAGCTGTTTTTT

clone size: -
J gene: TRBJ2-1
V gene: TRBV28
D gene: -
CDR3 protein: CASSTHLVRIVVYNEQFF
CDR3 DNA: TGTGCCAGCAGTACCCATCTAGTCCGGATCGTGGTCTACAATGAGCAGTTCTTC

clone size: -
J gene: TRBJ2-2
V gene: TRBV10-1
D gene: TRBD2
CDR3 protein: CASSPRGGPTGELFF
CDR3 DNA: TGCGCCAGCAGCCCCCGGGGGGGCCCCACCGGGGAGCTGTTTTTT

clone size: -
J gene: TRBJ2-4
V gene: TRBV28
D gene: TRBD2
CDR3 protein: CASIAATSGGIQYF
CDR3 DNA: TGTGCCAGCATCGCGGCGACTAGCGGGGGAATTCAGTACTTC

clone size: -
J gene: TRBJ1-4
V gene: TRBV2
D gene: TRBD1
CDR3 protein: CASRQGATNEKLFF
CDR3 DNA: TGTGCCAGCAGACAGGGGGCAACTAATGAAAAACTGTTTTTT

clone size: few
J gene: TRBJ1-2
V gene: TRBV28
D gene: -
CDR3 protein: CASSPGTDYGYTF
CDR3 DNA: TGTGCCAGCAGTCCCGGGACGGACTATGGCTACACCTTC

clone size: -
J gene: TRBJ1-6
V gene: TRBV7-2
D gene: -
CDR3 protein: CASSSPQGQGGSLHF
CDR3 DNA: TGTGCCAGCAGCTCCCCACAGGGCCAAGGGGGATCCCTCCACTTT

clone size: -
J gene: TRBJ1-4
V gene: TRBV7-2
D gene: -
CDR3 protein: CASSSLNEKLFF
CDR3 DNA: TGTGCCAGCAGCTCCCTTAATGAAAAACTGTTTTTT

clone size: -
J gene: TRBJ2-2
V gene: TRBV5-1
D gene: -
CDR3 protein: CASSWHSTLPNTGELFF
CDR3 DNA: TGCGCCAGCAGCTGGCACTCAACGCTTCCAAACACCGGGGAGCTGTTTTTT

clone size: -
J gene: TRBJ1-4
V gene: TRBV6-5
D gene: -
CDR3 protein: CASGEVGPNEKLFF
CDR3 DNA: TGTGCCAGCGGGGAAGTGGGCCCGAATGAAAAACTGTTTTTT

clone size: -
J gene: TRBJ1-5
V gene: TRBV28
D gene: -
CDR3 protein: CASSYSGLGSSNQPQHF
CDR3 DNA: TGTGCCAGCAGTTACTCGGGGTTGGGTAGCAGCAATCAGCCCCAGCATTTT

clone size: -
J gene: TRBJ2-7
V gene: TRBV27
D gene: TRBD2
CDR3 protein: CASSRGTSGSRQYF
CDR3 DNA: TGTGCCAGCAGCCGTGGGACTAGCGGGAGTCGGCAGTACTTC

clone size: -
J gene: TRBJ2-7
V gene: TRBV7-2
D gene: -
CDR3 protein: CASSPTRLEWGGYEQYF
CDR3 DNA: TGTGCCAGCAGCCCGACAAGGCTGGAGTGGGGAGGTTACGAGCAGTACTTC

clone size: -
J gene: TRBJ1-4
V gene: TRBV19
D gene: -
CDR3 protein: CASSKPRGAEREKLFF
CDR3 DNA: TGTGCCAGTAGCAAACCGAGGGGGGCCGAGCGAGAAAAACTGTTTTTT

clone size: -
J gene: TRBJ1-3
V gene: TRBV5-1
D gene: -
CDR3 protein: CASSLGQGFSGNTIYF
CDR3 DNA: TGCGCCAGCAGCTTGGGGCAGGGCTTCTCTGGAAACACCATATATTTT

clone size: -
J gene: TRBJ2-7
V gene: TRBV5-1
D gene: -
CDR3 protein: CASSLAPASYEQYF
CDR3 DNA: TGCGCCAGCAGCTTGGCGCCAGCCTCCTACGAGCAGTACTTC

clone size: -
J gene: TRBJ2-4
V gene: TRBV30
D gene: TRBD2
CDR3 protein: CAWTPGLAGSAKNIQYF
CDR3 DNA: TGTGCCTGGACACCGGGACTAGCGGGATCGGCCAAAAACATTCAGTACTTC

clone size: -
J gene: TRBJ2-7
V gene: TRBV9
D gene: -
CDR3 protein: CASSVGGSPSSYEQYF
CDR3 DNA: TGTGCCAGCAGCGTAGGAGGGTCCCCCAGCTCCTACGAGCAGTACTTC

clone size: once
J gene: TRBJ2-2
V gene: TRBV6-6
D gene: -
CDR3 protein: CASSLPGVSAGELFF
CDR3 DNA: TGTGCCAGCAGTTTGCCAGGGGTCTCGGCCGGGGAGCTGTTTTTT

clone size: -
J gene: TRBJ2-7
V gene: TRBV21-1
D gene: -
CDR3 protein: CASSSPPGTSIYEQYF
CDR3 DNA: TGTGCCAGCAGCTCCCCCCCGGGGACATCAATCTACGAGCAGTACTTC

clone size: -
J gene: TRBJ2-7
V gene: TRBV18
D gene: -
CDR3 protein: CASSSTGDEQYF
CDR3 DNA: TGTGCCAGCTCATCAACAGGCGACGAGCAGTACTTC

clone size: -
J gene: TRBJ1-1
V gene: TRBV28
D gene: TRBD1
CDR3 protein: CASSGQGALDTEAFF
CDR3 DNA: TGTGCCAGCAGTGGGCAGGGGGCTCTGGACACTGAAGCTTTCTTT

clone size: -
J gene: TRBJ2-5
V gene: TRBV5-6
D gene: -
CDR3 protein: CASSLGGEETQYF
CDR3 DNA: TGTGCCAGCAGCTTAGGGGGGGAGGAGACCCAGTACTTC

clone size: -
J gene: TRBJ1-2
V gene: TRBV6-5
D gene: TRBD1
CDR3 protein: CASRRQGLANYGYTF
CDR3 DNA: TGTGCCAGCAGGAGACAGGGGCTAGCTAACTATGGCTACACCTTC

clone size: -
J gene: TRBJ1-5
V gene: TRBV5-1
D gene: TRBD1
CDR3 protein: CASSLRTGEQPQHF
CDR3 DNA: TGCGCCAGCAGCCTACGGACAGGGGAACAGCCCCAGCATTTT

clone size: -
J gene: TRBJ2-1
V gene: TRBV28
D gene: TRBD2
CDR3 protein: CASSPLTSGRYNEQFF
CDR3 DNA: TGTGCCAGCAGTCCCCTGACTAGCGGGAGGTACAATGAGCAGTTCTTC

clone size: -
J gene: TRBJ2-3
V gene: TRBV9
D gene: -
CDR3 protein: CASSVRGDRALAGSTDTQYF
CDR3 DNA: TGTGCCAGCAGCGTACGAGGGGACAGGGCACTAGCGGGAAGCACAGATACGCAGTATTTT

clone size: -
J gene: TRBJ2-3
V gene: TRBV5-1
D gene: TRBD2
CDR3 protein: CASSTLAGTDTQYF
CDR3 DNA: TGCGCCAGCAGCACACTAGCGGGGACAGATACGCAGTATTTT

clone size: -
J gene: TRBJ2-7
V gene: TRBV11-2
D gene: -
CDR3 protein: CASSSRVGFTYEQYF
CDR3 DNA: TGTGCCAGCAGCTCCCGTGTAGGATTCACCTACGAGCAGTACTTC

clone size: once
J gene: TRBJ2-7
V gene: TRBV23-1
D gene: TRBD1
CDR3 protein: CASSLQTGQGLERESYEQYF
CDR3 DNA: TGCGCCAGCAGTCTACAGACGGGACAGGGCCTCGAGCGGGAATCCTACGAGCAGTACTTC

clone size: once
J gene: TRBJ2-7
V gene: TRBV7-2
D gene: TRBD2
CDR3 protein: CASSLSGTSSYEQYF
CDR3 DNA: TGTGCCAGCAGCCTTTCCGGGACTAGCTCCTACGAGCAGTACTTC